This record looks at one TCR beta chain sequence and its context. The record originates from a study of blood T cell repertoires in COVID-19. Study-wide context: The samples span acute and convalescent COVID-19 from the United States, Italy and Spain. PBMCs, B-cell-depleted T cells, or T cells provided the cDNA or gDNA that made up the material.

This CDR3 has 16 residues. The V end lost 3 bases, the J end lost 5 bases, and 17 bases lay between the germline ends. Germline CDR1 KGHSH, CDR2 LQKENI. In the study's own analysis: Nucleated cell number was recorded as an estimate derived from reference gene primer amplification. Method: immunoSEQ multiplex PCR; TCRdb's copy keeps in-frame clones and lacks some. V and J calls and clone size follow that table, whereas D and trimming were derived from the DNA. The sample lists 180,000 or so clones, 84% occurring once. This TCR was sampled from a man aged 40-50 years who had recovered from COVID-19. The rearrangement joins TRBV18 to TRBJ1-5; no reliable D call. The sequenced sample was peripheral blood. CDR3 sequence reads: CASSPRQAVRDQPQHF. The CDR3, as DNA: TGTGCCAGCTCACCGCGGCAGGCCGTGAGGGATCAGCCCCAGCATTTT.